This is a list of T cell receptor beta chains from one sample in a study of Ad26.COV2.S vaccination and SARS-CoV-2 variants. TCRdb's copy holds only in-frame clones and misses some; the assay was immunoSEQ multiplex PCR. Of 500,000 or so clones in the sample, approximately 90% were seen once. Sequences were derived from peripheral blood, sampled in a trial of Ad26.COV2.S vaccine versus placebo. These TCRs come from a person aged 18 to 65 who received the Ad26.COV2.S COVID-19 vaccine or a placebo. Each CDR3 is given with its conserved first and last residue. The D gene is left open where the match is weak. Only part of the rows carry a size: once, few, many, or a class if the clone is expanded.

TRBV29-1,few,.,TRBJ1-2,TGCAGCGCGTCGGACGGAAGCTATGGCTACACCTTC,CSASDGSYGYTF
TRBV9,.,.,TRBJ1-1,TGTGCCAGCAGGGGGATGAACACTGAAGCTTTCTTT,CASRGMNTEAFF
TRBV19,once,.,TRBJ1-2,TGTGCCAGTAGTATTTCATCGGGGGGCGCTTATGGCTACACCTTC,CASSISSGGAYGYTF
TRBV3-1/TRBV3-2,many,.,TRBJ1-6,TGTGCCAGCAGCCAGGGGACCCGCAATTCACCCCTCCACTTT,CASSQGTRNSPLHF
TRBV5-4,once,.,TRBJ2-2,TGTGCCAGCAGCTTTTTTCCTGGAGCGGATAAGACCGGGGAGCTGTTTTTT,CASSFFPGADKTGELFF
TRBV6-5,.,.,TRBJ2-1,TGTGCCAGCAGCCGGACTGGATTCTCCTACAATGAGCAGTTCTTC,CASSRTGFSYNEQFF
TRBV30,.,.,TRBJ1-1,TGTGCCGTCAATGAAGCTTTCTTT,CAVNEAFF
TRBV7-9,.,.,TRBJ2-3,TGTGCCAGCAGCTTTCGGGGGCATGGGGCAGATACGCAGTATTTT,CASSFRGHGADTQYF
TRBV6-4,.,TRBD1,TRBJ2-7,TGTGCCAACGGACAGGGGGTATACTACGAGCAGTACTTC,CANGQGVYYEQYF
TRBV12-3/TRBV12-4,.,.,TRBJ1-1,TGTGCCAGCAGTGTGGGGGGACTTGAAGCTTTCTTT,CASSVGGLEAFF
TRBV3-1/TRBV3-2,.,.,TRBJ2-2,TGTGCCAGCAGCCAATCCGGGTGGGGGAACACCGGGGAGCTGTTTTTT,CASSQSGWGNTGELFF
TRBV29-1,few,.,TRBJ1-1,TGCAGCGTTGTTCCGCAGGCGAACACTGAAGCTTTCTTT,CSVVPQANTEAFF
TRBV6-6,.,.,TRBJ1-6,TGTGCCAGCAGTCACTCTACAGGGAATTCACCCCTCCACTTT,CASSHSTGNSPLHF
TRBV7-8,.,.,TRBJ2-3,TGTGCCAGCAGCCCCACGCGAGCGGGTACAGATACGCAGTATTTT,CASSPTRAGTDTQYF
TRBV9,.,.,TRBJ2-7,TGTGCCAGCAGCGTAGCTCCTGGTCTCGAGCAGTACTTC,CASSVAPGLEQYF
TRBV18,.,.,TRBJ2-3,TGTGCCAGCTCACCACCTAGCGCGGGTACGCAGTATTTT,CASSPPSAGTQYF
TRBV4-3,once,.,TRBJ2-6,TGCGCCAGCAGCCAAGAAACTGGGGCCAACGTCCTGACTTTC,CASSQETGANVLTF
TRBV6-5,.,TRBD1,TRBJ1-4,TGTGCCAGCAGTAAGGACAGGGGTAATGAAAAACTGTTTTTT,CASSKDRGNEKLFF
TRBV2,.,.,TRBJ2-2,TGTGCCAGCAGTGAACGGGGGCGCGCCGGGGAGCTGTTTTTT,CASSERGRAGELFF
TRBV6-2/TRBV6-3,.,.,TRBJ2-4,TGTGCCAGCAGTTACTCGGGTGCGGGATTGAGGGCCAAAAACATTCAGTACTTC,CASSYSGAGLRAKNIQYF
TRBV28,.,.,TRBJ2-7,TGTGCCAGCGGGTCGGAGAATTATTACTACGAGCAGTACTTC,CASGSENYYYEQYF
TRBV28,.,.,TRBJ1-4,TGTGCCAGCAGTCTCCTCAGGGGACTGGATGAAAAACTGTTTTTT,CASSLLRGLDEKLFF
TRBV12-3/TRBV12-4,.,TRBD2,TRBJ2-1,TGTGCCAGCAGTGGGAAAGCGGGATTACAGCTCTTC,CASSGKAGLQLF